Many counts were recorded for the clone carrying this T cell receptor beta chain. Antigen unknown. The sample originates from a study of T cells in Graves' hyperthyroidism and ophthalmopathy. Overall study results and limits: Progression to ophthalmopathy was predicted a median of roughly 6.8 months early. Ophthalmopathy and stable hyperthyroidism were separated by a 13 V-J model. Most clonotypes expanded in the thyroid (above 0.001) were also present in blood.

V lost 1 base to trimming and J lost 1 base, with 16 bases between them. This CDR3 comprises 17 residues. The germline gives CDR1 SEHNR, CDR2 FQNEAQ (reference sequence). Those with hyperthyroidism were 18 to 65 years old, newly diagnosed, and ill for under 2 months. The TCR beta CDR3 regions underwent amplification using RNA transcripts as the source. Using the HTBI primer set, a first-round RT-PCR was run on the TCR CDR3. MiXCR, applied by TCRdb to the multiplex PCR reads, yields one record per CDR3 protein. The sample contains more than 250,000 distinct CDR3 sequences, 12% to 15% of which appear only once.

The gene calls are TRBV7-9 and TRBJ1-1; D call uncertain. The receptor was isolated from a woman between 50 and 59 years old with Graves' hyperthyroidism that later progressed to Graves' ophthalmopathy. The sequenced sample was blood. CDR3 bases: TGTGCCAGCAGCTTAGGGGTGATCGGGGAGGGGAACACTGAAGCTTTCTTT. As protein: CASSLGVIGEGNTEAFF.